This is a list of T cell receptor beta chains from one sample in a study of shared clonotypes between healthy human individuals. Measured with immunoSEQ multiplex PCR; TCRdb has only the in-frame clones, and not every one. The table lists 1,400,000 or so clones, approximately 98.5% of them singletons. Input material: naive CD4+ T cells sorted from blood. The receptors derive from a young man in good health. Both conserved end residues are part of each CDR3. A D gene is named only where the DNA matches it firmly. The size entry is marked missing in some rows and otherwise reads once, few, many or a size class.

cdr3_nt cdr3_aa d_call j_call v_call clone_size
TGCGCCAGCAGCTGGGGACTAGCCGACTACAATGAGCAGTTCTTC CASSWGLADYNEQFF TRBD2 TRBJ2-1 TRBV5-1 -
TGTGCCTGGAGTCGGCTAGCGGTTTGGGGCAACACAGATACGCAGTATTTT CAWSRLAVWGNTDTQYF TRBD2 TRBJ2-3 TRBV30 -
TGTGCCAGCAGCTACGCAGGGGAGGGGGCCAACGTCCTGACTTTC CASSYAGEGANVLTF - TRBJ2-6 TRBV6-6 -
TGTGCCAGCAGCTTCCAGACCGGGACAGGGGCCACTGAAGCTTTCTTT CASSFQTGTGATEAFF TRBD1 TRBJ1-1 TRBV11-2 -
TGTGCCAGCAGCCCGGGACTAGCGGCTCAAGAGACCCAGTACTTC CASSPGLAAQETQYF TRBD2 TRBJ2-5 TRBV7-7 -
TGTGCCAGCAGTGCCGGACAGGGGGTAGGTCAGCCCCAGCATTTT CASSAGQGVGQPQHF TRBD1 TRBJ1-5 TRBV25-1 -
TGTGCCAGCAGCTTCGAACCCCAGTCCTACAATGAGCAGTTCTTC CASSFEPQSYNEQFF - TRBJ2-1 TRBV11-2 -
TGCGCCAGCAGCTCACAAAGCGGGAGGGGGTACAATGAGCAGTTCTTC CASSSQSGRGYNEQFF TRBD2 TRBJ2-1 TRBV5-1 -
TGTGCTAGTGGTGAGGGGGCCCGAGAGACCCAGTACTTC CASGEGARETQYF TRBD1 TRBJ2-5 TRBV12-5 -
TGCAGTGCTAGGGACAGCTACGGCTACACCTTC CSARDSYGYTF - TRBJ1-2 TRBV20-1 -
TGTGCCAGCAGGCCCGGGGGAGAGACCCAGTACTTC CASRPGGETQYF - TRBJ2-5 TRBV7-2 -
TGCAGTGCTAGAGTCAGGGGATGCTACACCTTC CSARVRGCYTF - TRBJ1-2 TRBV20-1 -
TGTGCCAGCAGCTTAGGAGGGTGGGAAAAACTGTTTTTT CASSLGGWEKLFF - TRBJ1-4 TRBV7-2 -
TGCGCCAGCGGGCATGTCGGGTCCTACGAGCAGTACTTC CASGHVGSYEQYF - TRBJ2-7 TRBV10-2 -
TGTGCCAGCAGTTCGACAGGGGAGACCCAGTACTTC CASSSTGETQYF TRBD1 TRBJ2-5 TRBV28 -
TGTGCCAGCAGAGACAGGTCTAGCAATCAGCCCCAGCATTTT CASRDRSSNQPQHF - TRBJ1-5 TRBV2 once
TGTGCCAGCAGCCCCCCCGGGCTAGCGGGAATAAACAATGAGCAGTTCTTC CASSPPGLAGINNEQFF TRBD2 TRBJ2-1 TRBV11-2 -
TGTGCCAGCTCATATACCCTAGGTCGAGCCGGGGAGCTGTTTTTT CASSYTLGRAGELFF - TRBJ2-2 TRBV18 -
TGTGCCATCAGTGCCAAATCTACAGACACAGATACGCAGTATTTT CAISAKSTDTDTQYF - TRBJ2-3 TRBV10-3 -
TGTGCCATCAGGCCTAGCGGGGGATACAATGAGCAGTTCTTC CAIRPSGGYNEQFF TRBD2 TRBJ2-1 TRBV10-3 -
TGTGCCATAGCAGGGGGGCAGAAAAGGGAGACCCAGTACTTC CAIAGGQKRETQYF - TRBJ2-5 TRBV28 -
TGTGCCAGCAGCTTAGGGCCTAGCGGGTATGGGCGTGGAGATACGCAGTATTTT CASSLGPSGYGRGDTQYF TRBD2 TRBJ2-3 TRBV7-2 -
TGTGCCAGCAGCGTAGCTACCCTAGGTGAGCAGTTCTTC CASSVATLGEQFF - TRBJ2-1 TRBV9 -
TGTGCCAGCATATCGCCCGGGACTAGCGGTAAATGGGCCTACAATGAGCAGTTCTTC CASISPGTSGKWAYNEQFF TRBD2 TRBJ2-1 TRBV27 -
TGTGCCAGCAGCCAAGATCCGGCAGGGGGAAAAGCTTTCTTT CASSQDPAGGKAFF TRBD1 TRBJ1-1 TRBV14 -
TGCGCCAGCAGCGAAGCCGGGACTAGCGGGAGCATGAAGACCCAGTACTTC CASSEAGTSGSMKTQYF TRBD2 TRBJ2-5 TRBV10-1 once
TGCGCCAGCCGAACCCCCACAGACACCGGGGAGCTGTTTTTT CASRTPTDTGELFF - TRBJ2-2 TRBV10-2 -
TGTGCCAGCCGGAAAGACAGGAGCTCCTACAATGAGCAGTTCTTC CASRKDRSSYNEQFF - TRBJ2-1 TRBV6-5 once
TGTGCCAGCAGCTTAGCGAACAGGAAGAACTTGGCTGAAGCTTTCTTT CASSLANRKNLAEAFF - TRBJ1-1 TRBV11-2 -
TGTGCCAGCAGTTCCCCTAGCGGGCCTCGGAATGAGCAGTTCTTC CASSSPSGPRNEQFF TRBD2 TRBJ2-1 TRBV27 -
TGTGCCAGCAGTAAACAGGGTCGGGACACTGAAGCTTTCTTT CASSKQGRDTEAFF - TRBJ1-1 TRBV6-5 -
TGTGCCAGCAGCTTAGGGTGGATAGCGGGAGGGGAAGGAGATGAGCAGTTCTTC CASSLGWIAGGEGDEQFF TRBD2 TRBJ2-1 TRBV7-2 -
TGTGCCAGTAAAGGTTTGCGGGGGAACTATGGCTACACCTTC CASKGLRGNYGYTF - TRBJ1-2 TRBV19 -
TGCGCCAGCAGCTTACACGGGATCAGCGATGGCTACACCTTC CASSLHGISDGYTF - TRBJ1-2 TRBV5-1 -
TGTGCCAGCAGTTTGAGAGGCGGGAGGGCCGCGAATGAGCAGTTCTTC CASSLRGGRAANEQFF TRBD2 TRBJ2-1 TRBV28 -
TGTGCCAGCTCACCAGGCCCGCAGCCCCAGCATTTT CASSPGPQPQHF - TRBJ1-5 TRBV18 -
TGTGCCAGCAGCGTAGGACTAGCGGGAGACAATGAGCAGTTCTTC CASSVGLAGDNEQFF TRBD2 TRBJ2-1 TRBV9 -
TGTGCCAGCAGAGCTAGCGAGTACGAGCAGTACTTC CASRASEYEQYF - TRBJ2-7 TRBV28 -
TGTGCCAGCAGCGGGGGACTAGCGGGAGCTTATGAGCAGTTCTTC CASSGGLAGAYEQFF TRBD2 TRBJ2-1 TRBV7-2 -
TGTGCCAGCGGGACATCAAGTAATTTAGACGGGGAGCTGTTTTTT CASGTSSNLDGELFF - TRBJ2-2 TRBV21-1 -
TGCGCCAGCAGCTCCCCCGGCCTACTAAACCCAGATACGCAGTATTTT CASSSPGLLNPDTQYF - TRBJ2-3 TRBV5-1 -
TGCGCCAGCAGCACGACTAGCGGGGGGCTAGAAAAGACCCAGTACTTC CASSTTSGGLEKTQYF TRBD2 TRBJ2-5 TRBV5-1 -
TGTGCCAGCATATTCCTCAGGGGGCTAGCAGGGAATGAGCAGTTCTTC CASIFLRGLAGNEQFF TRBD1 TRBJ2-1 TRBV7-9 -
TGTGCCAGCACCGAGGGACTCGTGAACAATGAGCAGTTCTTC CASTEGLVNNEQFF - TRBJ2-1 TRBV9 -
TGTGCCAGCAGTGAAGCTTCCCGGGGAGCTTTCTTT CASSEASRGAFF - TRBJ1-1 TRBV2 -
TGTGCCAGCAGTCCCCGACTAGCGGGCCGTGTTACGCAGTATTTT CASSPRLAGRVTQYF TRBD2 TRBJ2-3 TRBV27 -
TGCGCCAGCAGCCAAGATCGGTTGGGGCCTGAGCAGTTCTTC CASSQDRLGPEQFF - TRBJ2-1 TRBV4-3 -
TGTGCCAGCAGCACTCAGGGGGCGCGAAACACTGAAGCTTTCTTT CASSTQGARNTEAFF TRBD1 TRBJ1-1 TRBV5-4 -
TGTGCCAGCAGCTTAGCTTCTCTAGCGGTAAGCACAGATACGCAGTATTTT CASSLASLAVSTDTQYF TRBD2 TRBJ2-3 TRBV13 -
TGTGCCTGGAGCCGGGACCCGGCGGGTCAGCCCCAGCATTTT CAWSRDPAGQPQHF - TRBJ1-5 TRBV30 -
TGTGCCAGCGGGAGCGGGACTTACGAGCAGTACTTC CASGSGTYEQYF TRBD2 TRBJ2-7 TRBV28 -
TGCGCCAGCAGCTCGGGACAGGGGACTAGCACAGATACGCAGTATTTT CASSSGQGTSTDTQYF TRBD1 TRBJ2-3 TRBV5-1 -
TGTGCCAGCAGTCACCTGGGGGGCGGGAACACCGGGGAGCTGTTTTTT CASSHLGGGNTGELFF - TRBJ2-2 TRBV25-1 -
TGCAGTGCTATAAGCTCCTACGAGCAGTACTTC CSAISSYEQYF - TRBJ2-7 TRBV20-1 once
TGTGCCAGCAGCTTAGGGGCTGGGGCCAACGTCCTGACTTTC CASSLGAGANVLTF - TRBJ2-6 TRBV7-6 -
TGTGCCAGCAGCCAAGACAGGGGAGGAGGCACTGAAGCTTTCTTT CASSQDRGGGTEAFF TRBD1 TRBJ1-1 TRBV2 -
TGTGCCAGCAGCTTACACGCTAGCGGGGCCTACAATGAGCAGTTCTTC CASSLHASGAYNEQFF TRBD2 TRBJ2-1 TRBV11-1 -
TGCGCCAGTAAGGTCTCCCACACCGGGGAGCTGTTTTTT CASKVSHTGELFF - TRBJ2-2 TRBV4-1 -
TGTGCCAGCAGTTTGATTGGGGGAAACTACGAGCAGTACTTC CASSLIGGNYEQYF - TRBJ2-7 TRBV28 -
TGTGCCAGCAGCTCCCAACGGGGGCACGAGCAGTACTTC CASSSQRGHEQYF - TRBJ2-7 TRBV11-1 -